The TCR beta chain under discussion was sequenced for a study of regulatory T cells in long-lasting Graves disease. Specified time point: newly diagnosed GD, antithyroid drugs for less than 3 months. Making the TCR library involved RNA that had been extracted from PBMCs. Per the germline V gene, CDR1 is SGHAT and CDR2 is FQNNGV. V lost 3 bases and J 5 bases, leaving 8 bases between the germline ends. The CDR3 length is 13 residues. Libraries of TCR beta came from iRepertoire HTBI primers plus Arm-PCR of CDR3 regions. In TCRdb, the multiplex PCR reads were re-called with MiXCR into one record per CDR3 protein. Of roughly 350,000 distinct CDR3 sequences in the sample, approximately 16% are singletons; the top ten hold roughly 29%. This sample also appeared in a second study, on T cells in Graves' hyperthyroidism and ophthalmopathy. That report adds: Orbital computed tomography, thyroid ultrasound, serum thyroxine and TRAb, and clinical symptoms together informed the diagnoses.

The chain links TRBV11-2 to TRBJ1-3, with D hard to call. This receptor was identified in a man between 40 and 49 years old with Graves disease. Here the sequenced sample was peripheral blood mononuclear cells (PBMCs), taken at new diagnosis, from a patient treated with antithyroid drugs. CDR3 nucleotide sequence: TGTGCCAGCAGCTTCTGGGCGCGAAACACCATATATTTT. Translated: CASSFWARNTIYF.